These 6 T cell receptor beta chains originate from one sample sequenced in a study of radiotherapy plus CTLA-4 blockade in lung cancer (dated 2018 in TCRdb). Libraries were constructed by the immunoSEQ multiplex PCR assay. The immuneACCESS repertoire file appears here via TCRdb, limited to in-frame rearrangements. These files lack a portion of the clones; in checked studies, under half of the deficit traces to unresolved V genes, and the cause of the others is not known. Here the sample has fewer than 95,000 clones; about four fifths occur a single time. The top ten hold more than 0.75% of the sample. This specimen consisted of peripheral blood, obtained from a patient treated with radiotherapy plus ipilimumab. Receptors originate from a human donor with non-small cell lung cancer who had stable disease on radiotherapy plus ipilimumab.

This clone was counted only a few times. This chain links TRBV30 with TRBJ1-6; D is undetermined. The CDR3 covers 13 residues. Per the germline V gene, CDR1 is GTSNPN and CDR2 is SVGIG (reference sequence). The V end was cut by 0 bases, the J end by 3 bases, with 3 bases between. CDR3 coding DNA: TGTGCCTGGAGTGTAGGCTATAATTCACCCCTCCACTTT. Translation: CAWSVGYNSPLHF. Variable domain in full (rest from reference TRBV30 and TRBJ1-6): SQTIHQWPATLVQPVGSPLSLECTVEGTSNPNLYWYRQAAGRGLQLLFYSVGIGQISSEVPQNLSASRPQDRQFILSSKKLLLSDSGFYLCAWSVGYNSPLHFGNGTRLTVT.

This clone has only a few counts. V usage is TRBV28 and J usage is TRBJ1-4; D possibly corresponds to TRBD1 (5 bases). V shed 4 bases and J shed 5 bases, with 11 bases lying between them. There are 14 residues in the CDR3. CDR1 is MDHEN, CDR2 SYDVKM, per germline. In nucleotides, the CDR3 is TGTGCCAGCAGTTCACGGGGACCCAATGAAAAACTGTTTTTT. Protein product: CASSSRGPNEKLFF.

The chain employs TRBV30 and TRBJ2-2; 10 bases are a match to TRBD1. CDR1 and CDR2 (germline): GTSNPN, SVGIG (reference sequence). This CDR3 region has 15 residues. Trimming cost V 3 bases and J 5 bases; bases outside gene matches: 6. CDR3 DNA: TGTGCCTGGAGGGGCCGGGACAGGGGTACCGGGGAGCTGTTTTTT. It yields the protein CAWRGRDRGTGELFF.

The CDR3 loop reads CASSPSFQPQHF. DNA of the CDR3: TGTGCCAGCAGCCCATCCTTTCAGCCCCAGCATTTT. The gene calls are TRBV6-1 and TRBJ1-5; D unresolved. The CDR3 has 12 amino acids. The V gene's germline CDR1 is MNHNS and CDR2 SASEGT. Trimming pared 6 bases from V and 6 bases from J, leaving 9 bases between.

The chain links TRBV5-1 to TRBJ2-6, with 10 bases that match TRBD1. There are 21 residues in the CDR3. Germline CDR1 SGHRS, CDR2 YFSETQ. J gave up 0 bases and V 7 bases, and 19 bases lay outside the gene matches. The CDR3 protein is CASGPFWDRGRRSSGANVLTF. CDR3 DNA sequence: TGCGCCAGCGGACCTTTTTGGGACAGGGGTCGCAGAAGCTCTGGGGCCAACGTCCTGACTTTC.

As DNA, the CDR3 is TGTGCCAGCAGTTACTCAGACAGGACTAATGAAAAACTGTTTTTT. Amino acids: CASSYSDRTNEKLFF. The V call is TRBV6-5, the J call TRBJ1-4, with D possibly being TRBD1 (6 bases). V gave up 0 bases and J gave up 2 bases, with 7 bases separating them. Per germline, CDR1 MNHEY and CDR2 SVGAGI. The CDR3 length is 15 residues.